Following are 22 T cell receptor beta chains from one sample sequenced in a study of shared clonotypes between healthy human individuals. The table came from immunoSEQ multiplex PCR; TCRdb's copy has only in-frame clones and leaves some out. Of roughly 1.4 million clones in the sample, less than 99% were seen once. The sample consisted of naive CD4+ T cells sorted from blood. Subset reported: CD45RA+ positively selected. Source of these receptors: a young man in good health.

As for this clone: At the DNA level, this CDR3 is encoded by other sequences in the same sample as well. This chain joins TRBV5-1 and TRBJ2-1; 10 nucleotides match TRBD2. CDR1 SGHRS and CDR2 YFSETQ come from the germline V gene. The CDR3 is 15 amino acids. V lost 2 bases and J lost 3; bases outside the gene matches: 2. The DNA for the CDR3 is TGCGCCAGCAGCTTCGGACTAGCGGACTACAATGAGCAGTTCTTC. Translated, it gives CASSFGLADYNEQFF.

V and J are TRBV28 and TRBJ2-7; no reliable D call. Trimming shortened V by 1 base and J by 3 bases, and 10 bases separated the two germline ends. CDR1 is MDHEN and CDR2 is SYDVKM in the germline V gene. The length of the CDR3 is 14 residues. CDR3 bases: TGTGCCAGCAGTTTATCCCCCCGATACTACGAGCAGTACTTC. Translation gives CASSLSPRYYEQYF.

The V and J genes are TRBV18 and TRBJ2-5; D remains ambiguous. The CDR3 covers 14 residues. The germline CDR1 and CDR2 sequences are KGHSH and LQKENI. The V and J ends lost 3 bases and 2 bases respectively, with 10 bases between them. The CDR3 DNA reads as TGTGCCAGCTCACCCTTGGATAAACAAGAGACCCAGTACTTC. It specifies CASSPLDKQETQYF.

This chain connects TRBV13 to TRBJ1-1; a weak D match, TRBD1 (5 bases). The CDR3 has 16 residues. The germline V gene encodes CDR1 PRHDT and CDR2 FYEKMQ (reference sequence). V lost 0 bases and J 7 bases, leaving 18 bases between the germline ends. The chain's CDR3 is CASSLGWADGAGEAFF. For the CDR3, the DNA is TGTGCCAGCAGCTTAGGCTGGGCGGACGGGGCCGGTGAAGCTTTCTTT.

This sequence joins TRBV19 and TRBJ1-2; the match to TRBD1 covers 11 bases. CDR3 length: 15 residues. V gave up 8 bases and J gave up 7 bases; unmatched junction bases: 12. Germline-derived CDR1 and CDR2 are LNHDA and SQIVND (reference sequence). The CDR3, as DNA: TGTGCCAGTCGACACCGGGACAGGGGGTTTTCTGGCTACACCTTC. As protein: CASRHRDRGFSGYTF.

The chain employs TRBV15 and TRBJ2-1; D is unclear. From germline, CDR1 is LNHNV and CDR2 YYDKDF (reference sequence). CDR3 length: 11 residues. V was cut by 4 bases and J by 8 bases, with 6 bases left in between. This CDR3 reads CATSTHDEQFF. As DNA, the CDR3 is TGTGCCACCAGCACACATGATGAGCAGTTCTTC.

This clone was counted once. The chain has TRBV5-4 and TRBJ2-5; TRBD2 matches at 8 bases. CDR1 is SGHNT and CDR2 is YYREEE in the germline V gene (reference sequence). CDR3 length: 14 residues. J gave up 5 bases and V 7 bases, and 10 bases lay outside the gene matches. In DNA, the CDR3 is TGTGCCAGCGAGAACGGGAGGGCCGGTGAGACCCAGTACTTC. Protein product: CASENGRAGETQYF.

The gene calls are TRBV2 and TRBJ2-2; 10 bases align to TRBD2. V gave up 6 bases and J gave up 5 bases; unmatched junction bases: 0. This CDR3 is built from 13 residues. Looked up from germline, CDR1 is SNHLY and CDR2 is FYNNEI. The CDR3 here is CASRLAGTGELFF. The DNA of the CDR3 is TGTGCCAGCAGACTAGCGGGGACCGGGGAGCTGTTTTTT.

The rearrangement links TRBV6-5 to TRBJ2-7, with 11 bases that match TRBD2. With V trimmed by 4 bases and J by 1 base, 6 bases remained unmatched. This CDR3 region has 16 residues. Germline CDR1 is MNHEY and CDR2 is SVGAGI. The CDR3 spells CASSSLGLADSYEQYF. Written as DNA, the CDR3 is TGTGCCAGCAGTTCTCTGGGACTAGCGGATTCCTACGAGCAGTACTTC.

The V call is TRBV9, the J call TRBJ2-7; 7 bases line up with TRBD1. The V gene's germline CDR1 is SGDLS and CDR2 YYNGEE. The CDR3 spans 17 residues. Unmatched junction bases numbered 9, after V lost 0 bases and J lost 0 bases. The CDR3, as DNA: TGTGCCAGCAGCGTAGCTCCTAACCGGGACAGCTCCTACGAGCAGTACTTC. Encoded protein: CASSVAPNRDSSYEQYF. Full variable domain (outside the CDR3, taken from reference TRBV9 and TRBJ2-7): DSGVTQTPKHLITATGQRVTLRCSPRSGDLSVYWYQQSLDQGLQFLIQYYNGEERAKGNILERFSAQQFPDLHSELNLSSLELGDSALYFCASSVAPNRDSSYEQYFGPGTRLTVT.

The chain carries TRBV5-5 and TRBJ2-1, with D unclear. Germline-derived CDR1 and CDR2 are SGHKS and YYEKEE (reference sequence). The CDR3 loop spans 13 amino acids. The V gene lost 4 bases and the J gene lost 7 bases, with 12 bases spanning the gap. For the CDR3, the DNA is TGTGCCAGCAGCCCTCCAGCGTTGAATGAGCAGTTCTTC. As protein: CASSPPALNEQFF.

The chain recombines TRBV5-4 with TRBJ2-7; TRBD2 aligns across 14 bases. CDR1 is SGHNT, CDR2 YYREEE, per germline (reference sequence). The CDR3 length is 16 residues. The J segment lost 6 bases and the V segment lost 2 bases, leaving 7 bases of the junction unmatched. This chain's CDR3 is CASSLGGLAGVGEQYF. In DNA form, the CDR3 reads TGTGCCAGCAGCTTAGGGGGACTAGCGGGAGTCGGCGAGCAGTACTTC.

This clone has just one count. The CDR3 region is CASSDGVWQETQYF. In DNA, the CDR3 is TGTGCCAGCAGCGATGGGGTTTGGCAAGAGACCCAGTACTTC. The chain couples TRBV7-8 to TRBJ2-5; unclear D gene. V was pared by 5 bases and J by 2 bases, with 12 bases between. Per germline, CDR1 SGHVS and CDR2 FQNEAQ. The CDR3 is made up of 14 amino acids.

V usage is TRBV5-1 and J usage is TRBJ2-3, with 8 bases that match TRBD2. With V trimmed by 3 bases and J by 6 bases, 15 bases remained unmatched. Per the germline V gene, CDR1 is SGHRS and CDR2 is YFSETQ. This CDR3 is built from 17 residues. Here the CDR3 reads CASSSQTSAQLGDTQYF. The DNA of the CDR3 is TGCGCCAGCAGCTCACAGACTAGCGCCCAACTGGGGGATACGCAGTATTTT.

The rearrangement joins TRBV7-6 to TRBJ2-2; D might be TRBD1 (5 bases). This CDR3 spans 15 amino acids. Trimming left V 4 bases short and J 4 bases short, with 13 bases between. CDR1 and CDR2 from the germline V gene are SGHVS and FNYEAQ. The CDR3 DNA reads TGTGCCAGCAGCTCGCCCTTCAGGGCCACCGGGGAGCTGTTTTTT. Its protein product is CASSSPFRATGELFF.

CDR3 nucleotide sequence: TGTGCCAGCAGTTCGGGACAGGGGGGTACAGATACGCAGTATTTT. Translated: CASSSGQGGTDTQYF. The chain recombines TRBV28 with TRBJ2-3; TRBD1 matches 11 bases. The CDR3 runs 15 residues. J lost 3 bases, V lost 4 bases, and 3 bases had no gene match. Per the germline V gene, CDR1 is MDHEN and CDR2 is SYDVKM.

Concerning this clone itself: Additional DNA sequences in this sample encode the identical CDR3. The CDR3 spells CASSLGSSNYGYTF. As DNA, the CDR3 is TGTGCCAGCAGTTTGGGGAGTTCTAACTATGGCTACACCTTC. J is TRBJ1-2 and V is TRBV28; no clear D gene. The V gene's germline CDR1 is MDHEN and CDR2 SYDVKM. The length of the CDR3 is 14 residues. V shed 3 bases and J shed 0 bases, with 8 bases lying between them.

The chain uses TRBV7-2 and TRBJ2-7; D is unresolved. V shed 4 bases and J shed 11 bases, with 12 bases lying between them. CDR3 size: 11 residues. Germline V gives CDR1 SGHTA, CDR2 FQGNSA. The DNA for the CDR3 is TGTGCCAGCAGCTCCCTTATTGAAAAGTACTTC. This encodes CASSSLIEKYF.

V and J are TRBV7-9 and TRBJ1-1; 9 bases are a match to TRBD1. This CDR3 spans 15 amino acids. V was clipped by 5 bases and J by 4 bases; unmatched bases: 8. Germline CDR1 SEHNR, CDR2 FQNEAQ (reference sequence). The CDR3 DNA is TGTGCCAGCAGCCCGGGACAGGGAGGGATCACTGAAGCTTTCTTT. This encodes CASSPGQGGITEAFF. Combining the CDR3 with reference TRBV7-9 and TRBJ1-1 gives the whole variable domain DTGVSQNPRHKITKRGQNVTFRCDPISEHNRLYWYRQTLGQGPEFLTYFQNEAQLEKSRLLSDRFSAERPKGSFSTLEIQRTEQGDSAMYLCASSPGQGGITEAFFGQGTRLTVV.

The chain uses TRBV19 and TRBJ2-7; D remains ambiguous. The CDR3 has 14 residues. Trimming left V 5 bases short and J 3 bases short, with 14 bases between. The V gene's germline CDR1 is LNHDA and CDR2 SQIVND (reference sequence). CDR3 loop: CASSPSPVGYEQYF. The DNA of the CDR3 is TGTGCCAGTAGTCCTAGTCCTGTGGGCTACGAGCAGTACTTC.

The chain joins TRBV4-2 to TRBJ2-7; D remains unclear. Trimming left V 1 base short and J 3 bases short, with 10 bases between. The CDR3 length is 14 residues. Germline V lookup: CDR1 LGHNA, CDR2 YNFKEQ. The DNA for the CDR3 is TGTGCCAGCAGCCAAGCCTCCAGCTTCTACGAGCAGTACTTC. Encoded protein: CASSQASSFYEQYF.

As DNA, the CDR3 is TGTGCCAGCAGCCCCTCCCAGGGGGTCCCCTCCTACGAGCAGTACTTC. Translating it yields CASSPSQGVPSYEQYF. This rearrangement joins TRBV7-2 to TRBJ2-7; TRBD1 aligns across 7 bases. The germline gives CDR1 SGHTA, CDR2 FQGNSA. J gave up 0 bases and V 5 bases, and 10 bases lay outside the gene matches. The CDR3 consists of 16 residues. Supplemented by reference TRBV7-2 and TRBJ2-7, the full variable domain reads GAGVSQSPSNKVTEKGKDVELRCDPISGHTALYWYRQSLGQGLEFLIYFQGNSAPDKSGLPSDRFSAERTGGSVSTLTIQRTQQEDSAVYLCASSPSQGVPSYEQYFGPGTRLTVT.